The 30 T cell receptor beta chains reported below all come from one sample, sequenced in a study of blood T cell repertoires in COVID-19. The assay was immunoSEQ multiplex PCR, and TCRdb's table has in-frame clones only and misses some. The sample lists some 67,000 clones; roughly 85% were seen once. The sample was peripheral blood. These TCRs come from a woman aged 80 or over with acute or convalescent COVID-19.

J is TRBJ1-1 and V is TRBV6-2 or TRBV6-3; the D gene is possibly TRBD1 (5 bases). Trimming left V 5 bases short and J 6 bases short, with 13 bases between. The CDR3 is made up of 13 amino acids. CDR1 and CDR2 from the germline V gene are MNHEY and SVGEGT. CDR3 DNA: TGTGCCAGCAGTGGGGAGGGGAATTCTGAAGCTTTCTTT. This translates into CASSGEGNSEAFF.

This clone was recorded once. V is TRBV5-1 and J is TRBJ2-1, with TRBD2 identical over 7 bases. The length of the CDR3 is 16 residues. J gave up 5 bases and V 3 bases, and 11 bases lay outside the gene matches. Germline V gene sequence: CDR1 SGHRS, CDR2 YFSETQ. Here the CDR3 reads CASSSSPAGTNNEQFF. The CDR3 nucleotides read TGCGCCAGCAGCTCCTCCCCAGCGGGGACTAACAATGAGCAGTTCTTC.

This chain links TRBV6-5 with TRBJ1-1; no firm D call. Trimming removed 8 bases from V and 1 base from J, with 5 bases in between. CDR1 MNHEY and CDR2 SVGAGI come from the germline V gene. This CDR3 has 11 residues. In DNA, the CDR3 is TGTGCCAGCCGGGAGAACACTGAAGCTTTCTTT. It codes for CASRENTEAFF.

The chain carries TRBV6-2 or TRBV6-3 and TRBJ1-1; 9 bases are a match to TRBD1. Germline trimming cut 3 bases from V and 2 bases from J; bases unmatched to any gene: 10. This CDR3 spans 17 amino acids. Germline CDR1 MNHEY, CDR2 SVGEGT. Here the CDR3 reads CASSYSGTGRINTEAFF. For the CDR3, the DNA is TGTGCCAGCAGTTATTCTGGGACAGGGCGTATCAACACTGAAGCTTTCTTT.

The chain carries TRBV4-2 and TRBJ2-1; possible D gene TRBD1, 6 bases. The CDR3 is 17 residues long. Germline CDR1 and CDR2: LGHNA and YNFKEQ. The V end was cut by 4 bases, the J end by 8 bases, with 24 bases between. The CDR3 reads CASSRELQLSRQDEQFF. In nucleotides, the CDR3 is TGTGCCAGCAGCCGAGAACTACAATTGAGCAGACAGGATGAGCAGTTCTTC.

V and J are TRBV29-1 and TRBJ2-5, with D possibly TRBD2 on 6 matching bases. Germline values: CDR1 SQVTM, CDR2 ANQGSEA. CDR3 length: 12 residues. The V and J ends lost 3 bases and 2 bases respectively, with 7 bases between them. The CDR3 loop reads CSVEGGQETQYF. The CDR3 nucleotides read TGCAGCGTTGAGGGGGGACAAGAGACCCAGTACTTC.

The J gene is TRBJ2-3, the V gene TRBV5-1, with D unresolved. The V gene's germline CDR1 is SGHRS and CDR2 YFSETQ. This CDR3 contains 15 residues. Trimming took 0 bases from V and 6 from J, leaving 14 bases between them. CDR3 protein: CASSLGGLSADTQYF. The CDR3 coding sequence is TGCGCCAGCAGCTTGGGCGGCCTCTCGGCGGATACGCAGTATTTT.

The genes are TRBV28 and TRBJ1-2; D possibly corresponds to TRBD1 (5 bases). The CDR3 has 14 amino acids. V was pared by 3 bases and J by 1 base, with 9 bases between. Germline lookup yields CDR1 MDHEN and CDR2 SYDVKM. The chain's CDR3 is CASSLAGYNYGYTF. In DNA form, the CDR3 reads TGTGCCAGCAGTTTGGCAGGGTATAACTATGGCTACACCTTC.

V and J are TRBV23-1 and TRBJ1-2, with D perhaps matching TRBD1 (6 bases). TRBV23-1 is an ORF, and what it does is uncertain. V dropped 6 bases and J dropped 12 bases, with 14 bases sitting between them. The CDR3 sequence is 11 residues long. The CDR3 DNA sequence: TGCGCCAGCAGCTACCGTACAGGGCACACCTTC. Its protein product is CASSYRTGHTF.

The chain carries TRBV18 and TRBJ2-2; 8 positions agree with TRBD1. Germline lookup yields CDR1 KGHSH and CDR2 LQKENI. V trimming: 6 bases; J trimming: 9 bases; junction bases outside the gene matches: 9. The CDR3 covers 14 residues. The CDR3 DNA reads as TGTGCCAGCTCTACCGGGACAGGACACCGGGAGCTGTTTTTT. Translated: CASSTGTGHRELFF.

The V call is TRBV6-5, the J call TRBJ2-1; 7 positions agree with TRBD1. The CDR3 has 15 amino acids. V was clipped by 2 bases and J by 5 bases; unmatched bases: 6. The V gene's germline CDR1 is MNHEY and CDR2 SVGAGI. For the CDR3, the DNA is TGTGCCAGCAGTTACGCCGGGACAGTGAACAATGAGCAGTTCTTC. As protein: CASSYAGTVNNEQFF.

V is TRBV18 and J is TRBJ1-4; TRBD1 might be the D (6 bases). The CDR3 sequence is 14 residues long. The germline CDR1 and CDR2 sequences are KGHSH and LQKENI. The V end was cut by 4 bases, the J end by 4 bases, with 10 bases between. The CDR3 bases are TGTGCCAGCTCACTGGGACAAATTAATGAAAAACTGTTTTTT. It is translated as CASSLGQINEKLFF.

The rearrangement uses TRBV27 and TRBJ2-3; 9 nucleotides align to TRBD2. Germline V gene data show CDR1 as MNHEY and CDR2 as SMNVEV (reference sequence). V was clipped by 5 bases and J by 5 bases; unmatched bases: 8. The CDR3 length is 15 residues. CDR3 protein: CASSPPGLAIDTQYF. The CDR3 DNA reads as TGTGCCAGCAGTCCGCCGGGACTAGCAATAGATACGCAGTATTTT.

This clone was seen only once. The chain uses TRBV5-1 and TRBJ2-6; D remains ambiguous. The CDR3 has 16 residues. V was cut by 6 bases and J by 0 bases, with 13 bases left in between. Germline V gene sequence: CDR1 SGHRS, CDR2 YFSETQ. The CDR3 nucleotides are TGCGCCAGCACCTTAACTGCTAGCTCTGGGGCCAACGTCCTGACTTTC. It is translated as CASTLTASSGANVLTF. Filled out from reference TRBV5-1 and TRBJ2-6, the complete variable domain reads KAGVTQTPRYLIKTRGQQVTLSCSPISGHRSVSWYQQTPGQGLQFLFEYFSETQRNKGNFPGRFSGRQFSNSRSEMNVSTLELGDSALYLCASTLTASSGANVLTFGAGSRLTVL.

J is TRBJ1-1 and V is TRBV2; a possible D gene is TRBD1 (6 bases). This CDR3 contains 16 residues. The germline V gene has CDR1 SNHLY and CDR2 FYNNEI. Trimming removed 3 bases at V and 1 base at J, with 15 bases between. CDR3 DNA sequence: TGTGCCAGCAGTGAGGGGGGGCGCGTAGGGAACACTGAAGCTTTCTTT. It translates to CASSEGGRVGNTEAFF.

V gene TRBV18 combines with J gene TRBJ2-7, with 8 bases fitting TRBD1. V lost 5 bases, J lost 1 base, and 4 bases stayed unmatched. Looked up from germline, CDR1 is KGHSH and CDR2 is LQKENI. This CDR3 contains 14 residues. In DNA form, the CDR3 reads TGTGCCAGCTCAGTGACAGGGGATTCCTACGAGCAGTACTTC. Encoded protein: CASSVTGDSYEQYF.

The V and J genes are TRBV2 and TRBJ2-4, with D hard to call. Germline CDR1 SNHLY, CDR2 FYNNEI. Deletions cut 4 bases from V and 0 bases from J, with 10 bases between. The CDR3 runs to 15 residues. CDR3 residues: CASSVAALAKNIQYF. Written as DNA, the CDR3 is TGTGCCAGCAGTGTTGCGGCCCTAGCCAAAAACATTCAGTACTTC.

This chain links TRBV7-6 with TRBJ2-5, with TRBD2 matching over 15 bases. Per the germline V gene, CDR1 is SGHVS and CDR2 is FNYEAQ. The J segment lost 7 bases and the V segment lost 2 bases, leaving 8 bases of the junction unmatched. This CDR3 has 17 residues. This chain's CDR3 is CASSLSGLAGGPTTQYF. CDR3 sequence (DNA): TGTGCCAGCAGCTTATCAGGACTAGCGGGAGGGCCTACGACCCAGTACTTC.

This rearrangement joins TRBV6-5 to TRBJ1-2; D is ambiguous. This CDR3 has 13 amino acids. Trimming took off 0 bases at V and 8 bases at J, with 10 bases between the two ends. CDR1 and CDR2 (germline): MNHEY, SVGAGI. The CDR3 region has the DNA TGTGCCAGCAGTTACTCGAAGGTGGGCGGCTACACCTTC. Protein product: CASSYSKVGGYTF.

The chain carries TRBV5-1 and TRBJ2-3, with D possibly TRBD1 on 6 matching bases. The CDR3 length is 16 residues. CDR1 is SGHRS, CDR2 YFSETQ, per germline. V lost 4 bases, J lost 2 bases, and 17 bases lay in between. The CDR3 sequence: CASSPVAGALTDTQYF. The CDR3 coding sequence is TGCGCCAGCAGCCCTGTTGCAGGGGCCCTCACAGATACGCAGTATTTT.

V usage is TRBV11-2 and J usage is TRBJ1-2, with 12 bases matching TRBD1. CDR3 length: 18 residues. CDR1 SGHAT and CDR2 FQNNGV come from the germline V gene. V shed 5 bases, J shed 4 bases, and the junction held 14 bases outside the gene matches. The CDR3 nucleotides are TGTGCCAGCAGCCCTTATTCGGGACAGGGGGCGGTGGGCTATGGCTACACCTTC. It codes for CASSPYSGQGAVGYGYTF.

This clone has just one count. The V call is TRBV19, the J call TRBJ2-6, with D possibly TRBD1 on 6 matching bases. V lost 4 bases and J 0 bases, leaving 10 bases between the germline ends. CDR1 is LNHDA and CDR2 is SQIVND in the germline V gene (reference sequence). The CDR3 is 16 amino acids. CDR3 coding DNA: TGTGCCAGTAGTACCCGAGGGGGCTCTGGGGCCAACGTCCTGACTTTC. This codes for CASSTRGGSGANVLTF.

The chain couples TRBV7-9 to TRBJ2-1, with 12 bases matching TRBD1. Germline V lookup: CDR1 SEHNR, CDR2 FQNEAQ (reference sequence). The V segment lost 2 bases and the J segment 9 bases; nucleotides outside the gene matches: 8. This CDR3 is built from 16 residues. The DNA for the CDR3 is TGTGCCAGCAGCTTAACGCCGGGACAGGGGGCAGGTGAGCAGTTCTTC. It is translated as CASSLTPGQGAGEQFF. The full variable domain, its missing parts supplied by reference TRBV7-9 and TRBJ2-1, is DTGVSQNPRHKITKRGQNVTFRCDPISEHNRLYWYRQTLGQGPEFLTYFQNEAQLEKSRLLSDRFSAERPKGSFSTLEIQRTEQGDSAMYLCASSLTPGQGAGEQFFGPGTRLTVL.

The chain uses TRBV7-9 and TRBJ2-1; D may be TRBD1 (6 bases). Germline V gene lookup returns CDR1 SEHNR and CDR2 FQNEAQ (reference sequence). The V end was cut by 2 bases, the J end by 5 bases, with 10 bases between. CDR3 size: 14 residues. The CDR3 DNA reads TGTGCCAGCAGCTTAACGGACAGCCACAATGAGCAGTTCTTC. Its translation is CASSLTDSHNEQFF.

V gene TRBV28 combines with J gene TRBJ1-1; tentative D call: TRBD1 (6 bases). Germline CDR1 is MDHEN and CDR2 is SYDVKM. This CDR3 has 16 residues. The V gene lost 5 bases and the J gene lost 4 bases, with 20 bases spanning the gap. The CDR3 spells CASSIGGPTAGTEAFF. The CDR3 bases are TGTGCCAGCAGTATAGGGGGACCCACGGCTGGCACTGAAGCTTTCTTT.

The rearrangement uses TRBV19 and TRBJ2-2; D is perhaps TRBD2 (5 bases). CDR3 length: 17 residues. Trimming pared 3 bases from V and 6 bases from J, leaving 20 bases between. Germline V lookup: CDR1 LNHDA, CDR2 SQIVND (reference sequence). The CDR3 coding sequence is TGTGCCAGTAGTATTGCGGTGTTCGGTGAGGGTCCCGGGGAGCTGTTTTTT. The encoded protein is CASSIAVFGEGPGELFF.

The chain joins TRBV4-1 to TRBJ1-5; tentative D call: TRBD1 (6 bases). V was pared by 4 bases and J by 2 bases, with 15 bases between. Germline-derived CDR1 and CDR2 are MGHRA and YSYEKL. The CDR3 totals 16 residues. The CDR3 DNA sequence: TGCGCCAGCAGCCGAGAACAGGACAGCGGCAATCAGCCCCAGCATTTT. It translates to CASSREQDSGNQPQHF.

This chain's CDR3 is CASSSGQGKFEILQETQYF. CDR3 in DNA: TGTGCCAGCAGCTCTGGACAGGGTAAATTCGAAATACTTCAAGAGACCCAGTACTTC. The chain has TRBV7-9 and TRBJ2-5; 8 bases match TRBD1. After removal of 4 bases from V and 2 bases from J, the junction contained 18 bases not matched to a gene. CDR3 size: 19 residues. CDR1 and CDR2 from the germline V gene are SEHNR and FQNEAQ (reference sequence).

The chain employs TRBV24-1 and TRBJ2-6; the match to TRBD2 covers 14 bases. The germline CDR1 and CDR2 sequences are KGHDR and SFDVKD. The junction had 9 bases not matched to a gene; V was cut back by 4 bases and J by 2 bases. This CDR3 spans 20 amino acids. The CDR3 nucleotides read TGTGCCACCAGTGAAGACACGGGACTAGCGGGAGACCCTGGGGCCAACGTCCTGACTTTC. It translates to CATSEDTGLAGDPGANVLTF.

DNA of the CDR3: TGCAGCGTTTCAATGAGACTTGGAAGTCCGGGTGAGCAGTACTTC. As protein: CSVSMRLGSPGEQYF. This chain links TRBV29-1 with TRBJ2-7; no definite D call. The CDR3 is 15 residues long. Deletions cut 5 bases from V and 7 bases from J, with 24 bases between. Germline V CDR1 and CDR2: SQVTM, ANQGSEA.